This T cell receptor beta chain is drawn from a study of tumor-infiltrating lymphocytes in localized non-small cell lung cancer. V dropped 4 bases and J dropped 5; count of bases not matched to a gene: 8. Germline V gene sequence: CDR1 SGHRS, CDR2 YFSETQ. CDR3 length: 15 amino acids. Generated by immunoSEQ multiplex PCR, the TCRdb table keeps only in-frame clones and is missing some. The sample consists of roughly 14,000 clones, under 80% of them appearing once. This clone has a single count. Sample: lung tumor tissue. V gene TRBV5-1 combines with J gene TRBJ2-1, with 8 bases aligning to TRBD2. This receptor was taken from a human donor with non-small cell lung cancer. CDR3: CASSPGGTKDNEQFF. The CDR3 nucleotides read TGCGCCAGCAGCCCGGGGGGGACCAAGGACAATGAGCAGTTCTTC.